These 24 T cell receptor beta chains were all obtained from the same sample, sequenced in a study of breast tumors, draining lymph nodes, adjacent tissues. TCRdb passed the multiplex PCR reads through MiXCR, listing each CDR3 protein once. The table shows around 130,000 distinct CDR3 sequences, with around a third occurring only once. Samples came from axillary lymph nodes draining the breast cancer. The sample comprised axillary lymph node tissue. The receptor source for this set is a female donor with breast cancer. Some clones in this sample may be carry-over from other donors' samples.

This clonotype was recorded many times. The chain is built from TRBV10-3 and TRBJ1-5; D might be TRBD1 (6 bases). The V gene's germline CDR1 is ENHRY and CDR2 SYGVKD. The ends were cut back, 0 bases at V and 2 bases at J, with 20 bases in the middle. The CDR3 runs to 19 residues. This CDR3 reads CAISESFGGGARGNQPQHF. CDR3 coding DNA: TGTGCCATCAGTGAGTCTTTTGGGGGGGGGGCGAGGGGCAATCAGCCCCAGCATTTT.

This clonotype was picked up many times. CDR3 in DNA: TGCAGTGCCCGGGCAGGACTAGAAATTATCATAGATACGCAGTATTTT. As protein: CSARAGLEIIIDTQYF. The chain joins TRBV20-1 to TRBJ2-3; 7 positions agree with TRBD2. The length of the CDR3 is 16 residues. Looked up from germline, CDR1 is DFQATT and CDR2 is SNEGSKA (reference sequence). The ends lost 6 bases at V and 5 bases at J; junction bases unmatched: 17.

This clonotype was observed at least ten times. V usage is TRBV19 and J usage is TRBJ2-3; D unresolved. CDR1 and CDR2 (germline): LNHDA, SQIVND (reference sequence). V gave up 5 bases and J gave up 2 bases, with 11 bases separating them. CDR3 length: 14 residues. CDR3 sequence (DNA): TGTGCCAGTAGTGCCGGTGAGGTCACAGATACGCAGTATTTT. Encoded protein: CASSAGEVTDTQYF.

The CDR3 spells CASSGQLTTYEQYV. The DNA of the CDR3 is TGTGCCAGCAGCGGACAACTAACCACCTACGAGCAGTACGTC. V gene TRBV12-3 or TRBV12-4 combines with J gene TRBJ2-7, with D perhaps matching TRBD1 (5 bases). The CDR3 contains 14 residues. V was pared by 6 bases and J by 2 bases, with 14 bases between.

This clonotype has only a few counts. A read error may be the cause here, since a much bigger clone is one base away. V gene TRBV20-1 combines with J gene TRBJ2-2; 7 positions match TRBD2. The CDR3 is 17 residues long. Trimming removed 5 bases from V and 2 bases from J; junction bases left unmatched: 14. Germline-derived CDR1 and CDR2 are DFQATT and SNEGSKA (reference sequence). The CDR3 protein is CSALRFRGVANTGELFF. In nucleotides, the CDR3 is TGCAGTGCTCTCCGCTTCCGGGGGGTGGCCAACACCGGGGAGCTGTTTTTT.

The CDR3 nucleotides are TGTGCCAGCAGCCGACTAGCGGGGGGCTCCTCCTACGAGCAGTACTTC. Its translation: CASSRLAGGSSYEQYF. The genes are TRBV7-2 and TRBJ2-7, with 13 bases that match TRBD2. Trimming cost V 5 bases and J 0 bases; bases outside gene matches: 4. Germline V gene lookup returns CDR1 SGHTA and CDR2 FQGNSA. The CDR3 spans 16 residues.

This clonotype was observed many times. The gene calls are TRBV5-1 and TRBJ1-2, with a tentative D call TRBD1 (6 bases). CDR1 is SGHRS and CDR2 is YFSETQ in the germline V gene. The CDR3 has 14 residues. Trimming removed 1 base at V and 5 bases at J, with 12 bases between. In DNA form, the CDR3 reads TGCGCCAGCAGCTTGATGGACAGACTATATGGCTACACCTTC. Its translation: CASSLMDRLYGYTF. The full variable domain, in which reference TRBV5-1 and TRBJ1-2 provide the parts outside the CDR3, is KAGVTQTPRYLIKTRGQQVTLSCSPISGHRSVSWYQQTPGQGLQFLFEYFSETQRNKGNFPGRFSGRQFSNSRSEMNVSTLELGDSALYLCASSLMDRLYGYTFGSGTRLTVV.

This clonotype was counted at least ten times. The chain joins TRBV6-1 to TRBJ1-4, with a possible D match to TRBD1 (5 bases). Trimming took 2 bases from V and 8 from J, leaving 18 bases between them. The CDR3 covers 16 residues. The germline CDR1 and CDR2 sequences are MNHNS and SASEGT. The CDR3 DNA reads TGTGCCAGCAGTGAATCAACCAGTTTGGAGGGGGAAAAACTGTTTTTT. Protein sequence: CASSESTSLEGEKLFF.

The chain joins TRBV12-3 or TRBV12-4 to TRBJ1-1; 9 bases fit TRBD1. The CDR3 spans 13 residues. V lost 6 bases and J lost 6; bases outside the gene matches: 5. The CDR3 DNA reads as TGTGCCAGCAGCTCGGGACAGGGCCCTGAAGCTTTCTTT. Its protein product is CASSSGQGPEAFF.

This clonotype was seen repeatedly, ten times or more. The chain uses TRBV12-3 or TRBV12-4 and TRBJ2-5, with D perhaps TRBD1 (7 bases). Trimming took 3 bases from V and 4 from J, leaving 15 bases between them. The CDR3 spans 15 residues. DNA for the CDR3: TGTGCCAGCAGTTTCTCCGGGACAGCGGGAGAGACCCAGTACTTC. As protein: CASSFSGTAGETQYF.

There are many counts of this clonotype. The chain has TRBV30 and TRBJ1-6; TRBD1 matches at 7 bases. This CDR3 region has 13 residues. The junction had 7 bases not matched to a gene; V was cut back by 4 bases and J by 10 bases. The germline CDR1 and CDR2 sequences are GTSNPN and SVGIG (reference sequence). The CDR3 bases are TGTGCCTGGACCGGACAGGTTCGATCACCCCTCCACTTT. Translation: CAWTGQVRSPLHF.

Comments on this clonotype: A much larger clone sits a single nucleotide away, making a read error possible. The chain is built from TRBV20-1 and TRBJ1-3; 7 bases are a match to TRBD1. Germline V CDR1 and CDR2: DFQATT, SNEGSKA (reference sequence). The CDR3 has 14 residues. The CDR3 bases are TGCAGTGCTAGACAGGGGGTACCTGGAAACACCATATCTTTT. It encodes CSARQGVPGNTISF.

This chain joins TRBV12-3 or TRBV12-4 and TRBJ1-4; D perhaps matches TRBD1 (5 bases). V shed 5 bases and J shed 7 bases, with 14 bases lying between them. CDR3 length equals 14 residues. The chain's CDR3 is CASSPTGPSEKLFF. The CDR3, as DNA: TGTGCCAGCAGTCCAACAGGCCCCTCTGAAAAACTGTTTTTT.

In this sample, this clonotype turned up many times. The V gene is TRBV5-1, the J gene TRBJ1-3; D is perhaps TRBD1 (5 bases). The germline V gene encodes CDR1 SGHRS and CDR2 YFSETQ. Trimming took 0 bases from V and 0 from J, leaving 7 bases between them. The CDR3 consists of 15 residues. The CDR3 loop reads CASSLDGGSGNTIYF. The DNA for the CDR3 is TGCGCCAGCAGCTTGGACGGGGGCTCTGGAAACACCATATATTTT.

This clonotype has a count of ten or more. V and J are TRBV20-1 and TRBJ1-4; D ambiguous. There are 16 residues in the CDR3. With 0 bases removed from V and 2 bases from J, the gap between germline ends came to 13 bases. Germline V gene sequence: CDR1 DFQATT, CDR2 SNEGSKA (reference sequence). CDR3 bases: TGCAGTGCTAGAGATCTCATGGGTTCTACTAATGAAAAACTGTTTTTT. Translation gives CSARDLMGSTNEKLFF.

This clonotype has a handful of counts. A much larger clone differs from this one at a single base, so this may be a read error. The chain is built from TRBV20-1 and TRBJ2-1, with 9 bases matching TRBD2. V gave up 0 bases and J gave up 10 bases; unmatched junction bases: 7. The CDR3 totals 14 residues. CDR1 and CDR2 (germline): DFQATT, SNEGSKA (reference sequence). The CDR3 sequence: CSAREGGGATEQFF. The CDR3 bases are TGCAGTGCTAGAGAAGGCGGGGGGGCCACAGAGCAGTTCTTC.

This clonotype was detected many times. The chain joins TRBV9 to TRBJ2-1, with D hard to call. Trimming shortened V by 0 bases and J by 0 bases, and 7 bases separated the two germline ends. Germline-derived CDR1 and CDR2 are SGDLS and YYNGEE. CDR3 length: 15 amino acids. CDR3 loop: CASSVATSSYNEQFF. The CDR3 region has the DNA TGTGCCAGCAGCGTAGCTACAAGCTCCTACAATGAGCAGTTCTTC.

The chain combines TRBV9 with TRBJ1-1; possibly TRBD1 for D (5 bases). Germline-derived CDR1 and CDR2 are SGDLS and YYNGEE. This CDR3 has 14 residues. Trimming cost V 0 bases and J 4 bases, with 10 bases left between them. For the CDR3, the DNA is TGTGCCAGCAGCGTAGCGTCCAGGGTCACTGAAGCTTTCTTT. This sequence encodes CASSVASRVTEAFF.

The table lists this clonotype with many counts. The gene calls are TRBV12-3 or TRBV12-4 and TRBJ2-5, with 7 bases matching TRBD1. Trimming took 4 bases from V and 5 from J; bases not matched to a gene: 7. CDR3 size: 14 residues. Here the CDR3 reads CASSSQGLRETQYF. CDR3 DNA sequence: TGTGCCAGCAGTTCACAGGGGCTTCGGGAGACCCAGTACTTC.

This clonotype was counted at least ten times. The rearrangement uses TRBV2 and TRBJ1-3; 7 nucleotides match TRBD1. The CDR3 runs to 14 residues. The V gene's germline CDR1 is SNHLY and CDR2 FYNNEI. The V gene end was trimmed by 7 bases and the J gene end by 0 bases; junction bases not matched to a gene: 3. CDR3 amino acids: CASKTGSSGNTIYF. CDR3 DNA sequence: TGTGCCAGCAAGACAGGGTCCTCTGGAAACACCATATATTTT. Looking up the rest from reference TRBV2 and TRBJ1-3 gives the full variable domain: EPEVTQTPSHQVTQMGQEVILRCVPISNHLYFYWYRQILGQKVEFLVSFYNNEISEKSEIFDDQFSVERPDGSNFTLKIRSTKLEDSAMYFCASKTGSSGNTIYFGEGSWLTVV.

This clonotype was picked up many times. The chain has TRBV7-9 and TRBJ2-5; 9 bases map to TRBD1. There are 14 residues in the CDR3. Germline V gene sequence: CDR1 SEHNR, CDR2 FQNEAQ (reference sequence). V lost 6 bases, J lost 4 bases, and 6 bases stayed unmatched. CDR3 residues: CASRGTGGRETQYF. CDR3 DNA: TGTGCCAGCAGGGGAACAGGGGGCCGAGAGACCCAGTACTTC.

V is TRBV6-5 and J is TRBJ1-2, with a weak D call TRBD1 (6 bases). The CDR3 spans 12 residues. Germline V gives CDR1 MNHEY, CDR2 SVGAGI. V dropped 6 bases and J dropped 5 bases, with 10 bases sitting between them. The CDR3 spells CASSQDRYGYTF. The CDR3 nucleotides read TGTGCCAGCAGCCAGGACAGATATGGCTACACCTTC.

A remark on this clonotype: The conserved phenylalanine or tryptophan normally closing the CDR3 is absent here, so this likely arose from a read error. The DNA is left out, because the CDR3 cannot be placed on it with certainty; the CDR3 is given as TCRdb lists it. This chain links TRBV7-9 with TRBJ1-2; the table calls TRBD1, which could not be checked here. The CDR3 is made up of 9 amino acids, end residues included. The germline gives CDR1 SEHNR, CDR2 FQNEAQ (reference sequence). This CDR3 is CASSQDRAL.

The table lists this clonotype with many counts. The chain uses TRBV20-1 and TRBJ2-5; possibly TRBD2 for D (6 bases). The CDR3 is 15 residues long. Germline V gene sequence: CDR1 DFQATT, CDR2 SNEGSKA (reference sequence). V was pared by 4 bases and J by 5 bases, with 20 bases between. CDR3 bases: TGCAGTGCTACCCCCTTTACGGGGACTGCCGAGACCCAGTACTTC. Residues: CSATPFTGTAETQYF.